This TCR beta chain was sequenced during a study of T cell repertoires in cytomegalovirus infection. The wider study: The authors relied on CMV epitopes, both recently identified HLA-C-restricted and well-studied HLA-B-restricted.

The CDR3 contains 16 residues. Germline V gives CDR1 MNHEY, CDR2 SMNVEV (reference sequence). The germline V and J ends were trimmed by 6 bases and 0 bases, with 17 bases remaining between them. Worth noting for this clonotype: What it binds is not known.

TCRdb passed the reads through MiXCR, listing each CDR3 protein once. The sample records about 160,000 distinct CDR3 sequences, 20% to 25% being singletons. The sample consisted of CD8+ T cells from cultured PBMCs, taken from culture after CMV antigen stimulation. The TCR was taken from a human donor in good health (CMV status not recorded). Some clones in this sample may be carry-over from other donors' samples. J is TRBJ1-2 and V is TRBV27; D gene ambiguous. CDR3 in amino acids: CASSPFGEASNYGYTF. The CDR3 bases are TGTGCCAGCAGCCCCTTTGGAGAAGCGTCTAACTATGGCTACACCTTC.